A single sample is the source of the 6 T cell receptor beta chains below, sequenced in a study of blood T cell repertoires in COVID-19. Measured with immunoSEQ multiplex PCR; TCRdb has only the in-frame clones, and not every one. Among around 94,000 clones, roughly 92% were seen once, and the ten largest hold approximately 2%. Sequencing used peripheral blood. The receptors come from a woman aged 45 to 65 with COVID-19, enrolled during active disease.

This chain uses TRBV7-2 with TRBJ1-6; TRBD1 agrees at 7 bases. The germline CDR1 and CDR2 sequences are SGHTA and FQGNSA. J gave up 9 bases and V 2 bases, and 7 bases lay outside the gene matches. The CDR3 is made up of 15 amino acids. The CDR3 coding sequence is TGTGCCAGCAGCTTATCCGGGACAGCTCTTTCACCCCTCCACTTT. Its translation: CASSLSGTALSPLHF. The complete variable domain, with remaining parts taken from reference TRBV7-2 and TRBJ1-6, reads GAGVSQSPSNKVTEKGKDVELRCDPISGHTALYWYRQSLGQGLEFLIYFQGNSAPDKSGLPSDRFSAERTGGSVSTLTIQRTQQEDSAVYLCASSLSGTALSPLHFGNGTRLTVT.

This chain connects TRBV7-9 to TRBJ1-1; TRBD1 might be the D (6 bases). Germline lookup yields CDR1 SEHNR and CDR2 FQNEAQ (reference sequence). V was cut by 11 bases and J by 5 bases, with 21 bases left in between. This CDR3 region has 14 residues. The CDR3 reads CALEGTTRGTEAFF. CDR3 DNA: TGTGCCCTGGAAGGGACAACAAGGGGGACTGAAGCTTTCTTT.

The V call is TRBV28, the J call TRBJ1-3; 7 nucleotides align to TRBD1. The CDR3 extends over 15 amino acids. V was pared by 7 bases and J by 0 bases, with 6 bases of the junction left unmatched. CDR1 and CDR2 (germline): MDHEN, SYDVKM. CDR3 DNA: TGTGCCAGCACCACGGCAGGGGGCTCTGGAAACACCATATATTTT. Translation: CASTTAGGSGNTIYF.

This rearrangement joins TRBV6-5 to TRBJ1-6, with D perhaps TRBD1 (6 bases). CDR1 and CDR2 (germline): MNHEY, SVGAGI. Trimming took off 6 bases at V and 4 bases at J, with 13 bases between the two ends. The CDR3 runs to 15 residues. Written as DNA, the CDR3 is TGTGCCAGCAGACCTCAACAGGGTTATAATTCACCCCTCCACTTT. It encodes CASRPQQGYNSPLHF.

The chain uses TRBV19 and TRBJ1-1; 8 bases are a match to TRBD1. The germline gives CDR1 LNHDA, CDR2 SQIVND (reference sequence). J lost 0 bases, V lost 10 bases, and 13 bases had no gene match. CDR3 length: 16 residues. The CDR3 DNA is TGTGCCACAAAGATAGGACAGGGTCGCATGAACACTGAAGCTTTCTTT. Translating it yields CATKIGQGRMNTEAFF.

The genes are TRBV7-2 and TRBJ1-4, with TRBD1 matching over 9 bases. The CDR3 runs to 15 residues. Germline CDR1 and CDR2: SGHTA and FQGNSA. Germline trimming cut 3 bases from V and 8 bases from J; bases unmatched to any gene: 7. CDR3 region: CASSFYRGQGEKLFF. The CDR3 bases are TGTGCCAGCAGCTTTTACAGGGGGCAGGGGGAAAAACTGTTTTTT.